Listed below are T cell receptor beta chains from one sample, sequenced in a study of cytomegalovirus exposure and HLA in healthy donors. Profiled with immunoSEQ multiplex PCR; TCRdb holds only in-frame clones, not every one. The table lists more than 90,000 clones, about 80% of them singletons. The specimen sequenced was PBMCs. Receptors were obtained from a man in his forties or fifties in good health and CMV-seronegative. CDR3s include the opening cysteine and the closing phenylalanine or tryptophan. Each record gives: clone size, V gene, D gene, J gene, CDR3 protein, CDR3 DNA. The D gene is left open where the match is weak. Size tells how often a clone was seen (once, few, many) or the class of an expanded clone, and some rows leave it out.

once,TRBV4-1,TRBD1,TRBJ2-7,CASSLGAGGASYEQYF,TGCGCTAGCAGCCTGGGGGCAGGGGGCGCATCCTACGAGCAGTACTTC
-,TRBV7-2,-,TRBJ2-1,CASSLVGGANEQFF,TGTGCCAGCAGCTTAGTAGGGGGGGCCAATGAGCAGTTCTTC
-,TRBV6-1,-,TRBJ2-2,CASSADREVGELFF,TGTGCCAGCAGTGCCGACAGGGAGGTCGGGGAGCTGTTTTTT
-,TRBV9,-,TRBJ2-1,CASSVHSGTFRSYNEQFF,TGTGCCAGCAGCGTACACTCAGGTACATTTCGCTCCTACAATGAGCAGTTCTTC
-,TRBV25-1,-,TRBJ2-1,CASSEYASVNEQFF,TGTGCCAGCAGTGAATATGCTAGCGTCAATGAGCAGTTCTTC
-,TRBV5-1,TRBD2,TRBJ2-1,CASSLEASGYNEQFF,TGCGCCAGCAGCTTGGAGGCTAGCGGGTACAATGAGCAGTTCTTC
-,TRBV2,-,TRBJ1-1,CASTAQANTEAFF,TGTGCCAGCACGGCACAGGCGAACACTGAAGCTTTCTTT
-,TRBV9,TRBD2,TRBJ2-5,CASSVGTSGGVYQETQYF,TGTGCCAGCAGCGTAGGGACTAGCGGGGGGGTGTACCAAGAGACCCAGTACTTC
few,TRBV7-9,-,TRBJ2-1,CSSSLGSNEQFF,TGTTCCAGCAGCTTAGGCAGCAATGAGCAGTTCTTC
-,TRBV28,TRBD1,TRBJ1-2,CASRTGTGAYHYGYTF,TGTGCCAGCAGAACCGGGACAGGGGCCTACCACTATGGCTACACCTTC
-,TRBV7-9,-,TRBJ2-7,CASSSPGAEQYF,TGTGCCAGCAGCTCCCCGGGAGCAGAGCAGTACTTC
-,TRBV7-2,TRBD2,TRBJ2-3,CASSYRPSGIITDTQYF,TGTGCCAGCAGCTACAGGCCTAGCGGGATTATCACAGATACGCAGTATTTT
-,TRBV4-1,-,TRBJ1-2,CASSQETGIYGYTF,TGCGCCAGCAGCCAAGAAACAGGGATCTATGGCTACACCTTC
once,TRBV29-1,TRBD1,TRBJ2-7,CSVEMTGGDEQYF,TGCAGCGTTGAAATGACAGGGGGGGACGAGCAGTACTTC
-,TRBV27,TRBD2,TRBJ2-7,CASSLRSGRVPVGQYF,TGTGCCAGCAGTTTACGGAGCGGGAGGGTGCCCGTGGGGCAGTACTTC
-,TRBV5-6,TRBD2,TRBJ2-5,CASSLQSQPGLAGDTQYF,TGTGCCAGCAGCTTACAATCTCAGCCGGGACTAGCGGGGGACACCCAGTACTTC
-,TRBV28,-,TRBJ1-2,CASAVGGRYGYTF,TGTGCCAGCGCCGTGGGCGGGAGGTATGGCTACACCTTC
few,TRBV18,TRBD1,TRBJ2-1,CASSPPTGAAEQFF,TGTGCCAGCTCACCACCGACAGGGGCGGCCGAGCAGTTCTTC
-,TRBV30,TRBD1,TRBJ1-1,CAWRLEGATEAFF,TGTGCCTGGAGGTTGGAGGGGGCCACTGAAGCTTTCTTT
few,TRBV9,TRBD1,TRBJ1-2,CASRRAAGGGEGYTF,TGTGCCAGCAGGCGGGCCGCAGGGGGCGGAGAGGGCTACACCTTC
-,TRBV7-2,TRBD1,TRBJ2-3,CASSLGGQGFTDTQYF,TGTGCCAGCAGCTTAGGGGGACAGGGTTTTACAGATACGCAGTATTTT
once,TRBV7-9,-,TRBJ1-3,CSSSLVGGDTGNTIYF,TGTTCCAGCAGCTTAGTAGGGGGGGATACTGGAAACACCATATATTTT
-,TRBV7-9,-,TRBJ1-4,CSSSLQEKLFF,TGTTCCAGCAGCTTACAGGAAAAACTGTTTTTT
-,TRBV5-1,-,TRBJ1-1,CASSLGQGMNTEAFF,TGCGCCAGCAGCTTAGGGCAGGGGATGAACACTGAAGCTTTCTTT
once,TRBV19,-,TRBJ2-1,CASSIFRDNEQFF,TGTGCCAGTAGTATTTTTCGAGACAATGAGCAGTTCTTC
-,TRBV5-1,-,TRBJ1-1,CASSLEHVDTEAFF,TGCGCCAGCAGCTTGGAGCATGTGGACACTGAAGCTTTCTTT
-,TRBV25-1,-,TRBJ1-5,CASRQGSNQPQHF,TGTGCCAGCAGACAGGGAAGCAATCAGCCCCAGCATTTT
-,TRBV25-1,TRBD1,TRBJ2-4,CASSSKLTGGRGNIQYF,TGTGCCAGCAGTTCCAAACTGACAGGGGGCAGGGGAAACATTCAGTACTTC
-,TRBV2,TRBD2,TRBJ2-5,CASTPGTSGGAETQYF,TGTGCCAGCACGCCCGGGACTAGCGGGGGGGCGGAGACCCAGTACTTC
-,TRBV5-1,TRBD2,TRBJ2-3,CASRRRTSGRTDTQYF,TGCGCCAGCAGAAGACGGACTAGCGGGAGGACAGATACGCAGTATTTT
once,TRBV4-2,TRBD1,TRBJ2-7,CASSRPGQGSPYEQYF,TGTGCCAGCAGCCGCCCGGGACAGGGTTCACCCTACGAGCAGTACTTC
-,TRBV7-6,-,TRBJ2-5,CASSRRGGAETQYF,TGTGCCAGCAGCCGTAGGGGTGGGGCGGAGACCCAGTACTTC
-,TRBV5-4,-,TRBJ2-5,CASSLRREGETQYF,TGTGCCAGCAGCTTACGCAGGGAAGGAGAGACCCAGTACTTC
-,TRBV19,TRBD1,TRBJ1-2,CASSIVHPGQGSNYGYTF,TGTGCCAGTAGTATAGTCCACCCCGGACAGGGTTCCAACTATGGCTACACCTTC
once,TRBV7-9,-,TRBJ1-5,CSSSAGGDQPQHF,TGTTCCAGCAGCGCTGGGGGGGATCAGCCCCAGCATTTT
-,TRBV6-5,TRBD1,TRBJ2-1,CASSYGTGVRNEQFF,TGTGCCAGCAGTTACGGCACAGGGGTCCGCAATGAGCAGTTCTTC
-,TRBV4-2,-,TRBJ2-6,CASSQAQRANVLTF,TGTGCCAGCAGCCAAGCCCAGAGGGCCAACGTCCTGACTTTC
-,TRBV30,-,TRBJ1-2,CAWRYGGSYGYTF,TGTGCCTGGAGATACGGGGGATCCTATGGCTACACCTTC
-,TRBV4-1,TRBD1,TRBJ1-4,CASSQMKGGGYEKLFF,TGCGCCAGCAGCCAGATGAAAGGGGGCGGTTATGAAAAACTGTTTTTT
-,TRBV9,TRBD1,TRBJ2-5,CASSLRANRGETQYF,TGTGCCAGCAGCCTGAGAGCGAACAGGGGCGAGACCCAGTACTTC
medium-sized,TRBV29-1,TRBD1,TRBJ2-7,CSIPGTGGGEQYF,TGCAGCATCCCCGGGACAGGGGGAGGCGAGCAGTACTTC
-,TRBV5-3,-,TRBJ2-7,CARSPQEPRGHTYEQYF,TGTGCCAGAAGCCCACAAGAACCCCGGGGTCACACCTACGAGCAGTACTTC
-,TRBV18,-,TRBJ1-3,CASSPPAGRNTIYF,TGTGCCAGCTCACCCCCAGCAGGGAGAAACACCATATATTTT